Below, one T cell receptor (beta chain) is given with its context. Per germline, CDR1 SGHAT and CDR2 FQDESV (reference sequence). The V and J ends lost 5 bases and 4 bases respectively, with 14 bases between them. The CDR3 runs to 14 residues. The data were produced by immunoSEQ multiplex PCR, yet TCRdb's version contains in-frame clones alone and is incomplete. The data contain roughly 80,000 clones, approximately 90% of them singletons. These data come from a study of brain T cells in children with intractable seizures. The TCR sequence derives from a girl aged 2-10 years with Rasmussen encephalitis and intractable seizures. The chain employs TRBV11-1 and TRBJ2-5; D unclear. Sample: peripheral blood, taken at surgery. CDR3: CASSIRAPGETQYF. DNA of the CDR3: TGTGCCAGCAGCATCCGGGCCCCCGGAGAGACCCAGTACTTC.